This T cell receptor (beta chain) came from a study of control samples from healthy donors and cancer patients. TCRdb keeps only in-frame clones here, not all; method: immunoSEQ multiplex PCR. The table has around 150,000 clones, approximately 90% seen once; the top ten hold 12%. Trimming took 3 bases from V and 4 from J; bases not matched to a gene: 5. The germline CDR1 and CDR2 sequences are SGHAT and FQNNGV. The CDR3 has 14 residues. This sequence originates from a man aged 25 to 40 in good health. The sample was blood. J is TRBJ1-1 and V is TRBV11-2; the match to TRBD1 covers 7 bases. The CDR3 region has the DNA TGTGCCAGCAGCTTCCCCCCAGGGGGCACTGAAGCTTTCTTT. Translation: CASSFPPGGTEAFF.